This TCR beta chain was sequenced in a study of blood T cell repertoires in COVID-19. TCRdb keeps only in-frame clones here, not all; method: immunoSEQ multiplex PCR. The repertoire holds approximately 100,000 clones, roughly 90% seen once, with around 4.2% in the top ten. Sequencing used peripheral blood. The sequence was obtained from a human donor with COVID-19, enrolled during active disease. The donor label of this sample is uncertain.

CDR3 nucleotide sequence: TGTGCCAGTAGAGGTCAAGACACCTACTATGGCTACACCTTC. Translated, it gives CASRGQDTYYGYTF. The chain links TRBV19 to TRBJ1-2, with D hard to call. The germline V and J ends were trimmed by 6 bases and 3 bases, with 14 bases remaining between them. The germline V gene encodes CDR1 LNHDA and CDR2 SQIVND (reference sequence). The CDR3 is made up of 14 amino acids.